This T cell receptor beta chain was recorded in a study of blood T cell repertoires in COVID-19. Across the study: Acute and convalescent COVID-19 specimens originated in the United States, Italy and Spain. In each case, the material was cDNA or gDNA derived from T cells, B-cell-depleted T cells, or PBMCs.

The CDR3 has 17 residues. V shed 1 base and J shed 7 bases, with 20 bases lying between them. CDR1 LGHDT and CDR2 YNNKEL come from the germline V gene (reference sequence). Original processing notes: Amplification of reference gene primers provided the estimated nucleated cell counts. Assay: immunoSEQ multiplex PCR; the TCRdb copy retains only in-frame clones and omits some. V, J and clone size are taken as reported in that table, and D and trimming were inferred from the DNA itself. The repertoire holds some 200,000 clones, with around 83% as singletons. The chain joins TRBV3-1 (or the pseudogene TRBV3-2) to TRBJ1-5; D remains unclear. The clonotype was recovered from a man over 45 who had recovered from COVID-19. The specimen was peripheral blood. CDR3 protein: CASSQGGGGYSDQPQHF. The CDR3 DNA reads as TGTGCCAGCAGCCAAGGTGGAGGAGGATATAGCGACCAGCCCCAGCATTTT.